Presented here are 8 T cell receptor beta chains from one specimen sequenced in a study of blood T cell repertoires in COVID-19 (dated by TCRdb to between 2020 and 2021). The library came from the immunoSEQ multiplex PCR assay. Here the immuneACCESS table is served through TCRdb, limited to in-frame sequences with V and J called. Missing clones are a known gap in these copies; in checked studies unresolved V genes cover under half, and the rest lacks a known reason. Across this sample there are 230,000 or so clones, with 70% to 90% seen only once. The ten largest clones add up to approximately 2.5% of the sample. Sequenced material: PBMCs or T cells enriched from blood (not recorded which). The receptor set was obtained from a woman aged 40 to 50 with acute COVID-19.

The chain joins TRBV4-1 to TRBJ2-7; a possible D gene is TRBD1 (6 bases). CDR1 is MGHRA and CDR2 is YSYEKL in the germline V gene. The V and J ends lost 0 bases and 6 bases respectively, with 12 bases between them. CDR3 size: 14 residues. CDR3: CASSQERQVGEQYF. The CDR3, as DNA: TGCGCCAGCAGCCAAGAGAGACAGGTGGGCGAGCAGTACTTC.

The rearrangement links TRBV3-1 (or the pseudogene TRBV3-2) to TRBJ2-5; 7 positions match TRBD2. The ends lost 1 base at V and 4 bases at J; junction bases unmatched: 3. The CDR3 runs 14 residues. CDR1 and CDR2 (germline): LGHDT, YNNKEL (reference sequence). In nucleotides, the CDR3 is TGTGCCAGCAGCCAAGGACTAGCTTTAGAGACCCAGTACTTC. This sequence encodes CASSQGLALETQYF.

The count of this clone is one. V and J are TRBV4-1 and TRBJ1-5, with D possibly matching TRBD1 (6 bases). Germline CDR1 is MGHRA and CDR2 is YSYEKL. This CDR3 is 14 amino acids long. The V end was cut by 3 bases, the J end by 2 bases, with 8 bases between. The CDR3 region has the DNA TGCGCCAGCAGCCAGACAGGAGGCAATCAGCCCCAGCATTTT. Amino acids: CASSQTGGNQPQHF.

The rearrangement joins TRBV6-5 to TRBJ2-7; 9 bases map to TRBD1. The CDR3 has 15 residues. The germline CDR1 and CDR2 sequences are MNHEY and SVGAGI. V gave up 6 bases and J gave up 2 bases; unmatched junction bases: 8. The CDR3 DNA sequence: TGTGCCAGCAGCCTCCCGGGACAGGGAACCTACGAGCAGTACGTC. Protein sequence: CASSLPGQGTYEQYV.

The V call is TRBV5-4, the J call TRBJ2-1; TRBD2 matches at 9 bases. After removal of 0 bases from V and 5 bases from J, the junction contained 6 bases not matched to a gene. This CDR3 is built from 16 residues. CDR1 and CDR2 (germline): SGHNT, YYREEE (reference sequence). The CDR3 coding sequence is TGTGCCAGCAGCTTGGACCCTAGCGGGAATCACAATGAGCAGTTCTTC. It translates to CASSLDPSGNHNEQFF.

The chain couples TRBV4-1 to TRBJ2-1, with a possible D match to TRBD2 (6 bases). Trimming removed 4 bases from V and 12 bases from J, with 19 bases in between. In germline, CDR1 is MGHRA, CDR2 YSYEKL. This CDR3 region has 14 residues. The CDR3 DNA reads as TGCGCCAGCAGCCCTCCGGGGGAGTCGGGGTGGCAGTTCTTC. Protein product: CASSPPGESGWQFF.

The V and J genes are TRBV29-1 and TRBJ1-4; D may be TRBD1 (5 bases). The CDR3 contains 12 residues. Between the trimmed V and J ends, which lost 4 bases and 6 bases, there was a span of 9 bases. Per the germline V gene, CDR1 is SQVTM and CDR2 is ANQGSEA. The CDR3 nucleotides are TGCAGCGTTGCACGGGGGGATGAAAAACTGTTTTTT. This sequence encodes CSVARGDEKLFF.

This clone showed up many times. The chain joins TRBV6-5 to TRBJ1-5; 7 positions match TRBD1. CDR3 length: 14 amino acids. V gave up 4 bases and J gave up 4 bases; unmatched junction bases: 4. Germline V gene lookup returns CDR1 MNHEY and CDR2 SVGAGI. The CDR3 DNA sequence: TGTGCCAGCAGTTCCGGGACAGTTAATCAGCCCCAGCATTTT. It is translated as CASSSGTVNQPQHF.